The 27 T cell receptor beta chains in this list originate from one sample, sequenced in a study of blood T cell repertoires in COVID-19. The method was immunoSEQ multiplex PCR; TCRdb's version includes in-frame clones alone and lacks a portion of them. The table shows over 450,000 clones, with approximately 88% occurring only once. The sequencing sample was made of peripheral blood. These receptors originate from a woman aged 50 to 60 with COVID-19, enrolled during active disease.

The chain links TRBV6-5 to TRBJ1-5, with 8 bases aligning to TRBD1. V was pared by 4 bases and J by 5 bases, with 7 bases of the junction left unmatched. Germline lookup yields CDR1 MNHEY and CDR2 SVGAGI. This CDR3 has 15 residues. The CDR3 DNA sequence: TGTGCCAGCAGTTCTACAGGGGGTGGTTATCAGCCCCAGCATTTT. Its protein is CASSSTGGGYQPQHF.

The rearrangement joins TRBV5-1 to TRBJ1-1; D perhaps matches TRBD1 (6 bases). The V gene's germline CDR1 is SGHRS and CDR2 YFSETQ. V lost 2 bases and J 0 bases, leaving 8 bases between the germline ends. This CDR3 has 14 residues. Written as DNA, the CDR3 is TGCGCCAGCAGCTTCCACAGGGTGAACACTGAAGCTTTCTTT. It translates to CASSFHRVNTEAFF.

This clone was seen just once. The rearrangement uses TRBV2 and TRBJ1-2; 7 bases fit TRBD1. The CDR3 totals 14 residues. V dropped 5 bases and J dropped 4; count of bases not matched to a gene: 7. Germline-derived CDR1 and CDR2 are SNHLY and FYNNEI. This chain's CDR3 is CASSRDSSSYGYTF. The CDR3 nucleotides read TGTGCCAGCAGTCGGGACAGCTCTTCCTATGGCTACACCTTC.

Concerning this clone itself: This sample also contains other DNA sequences that code for the same CDR3. This chain links TRBV29-1 with TRBJ1-1; TRBD1 matches at 9 bases. Germline V lookup: CDR1 SQVTM, CDR2 ANQGSEA. The CDR3 extends over 13 amino acids. With 6 bases clipped from V and 1 base from J, the junction kept 3 bases outside the gene matches. The CDR3 nucleotides are TGCAGCGTGGGACAGGGAGGGAACACTGAAGCTTTCTTT. Residues: CSVGQGGNTEAFF.

This rearrangement joins TRBV6-4 to TRBJ2-2; TRBD2 matches at 8 bases. The CDR3 is 15 residues long. Germline loops: CDR1 MRHNA, CDR2 SNTAGT. Trimming at V came to 4 bases and at J to 0 bases, leaving 1 base not matched to a gene. The CDR3 nucleotides read TGTGCCAGCAGTGGGACTAGCTCGAACACCGGGGAGCTGTTTTTT. As protein: CASSGTSSNTGELFF.

V gene TRBV5-1 combines with J gene TRBJ1-1; D gene uncertain. CDR1 is SGHRS, CDR2 YFSETQ, per germline. Deletions cut 1 base from V and 1 base from J, with 11 bases between. The CDR3 is made up of 15 amino acids. DNA of the CDR3: TGCGCCAGCAGCTTGCTTGACACAGCGAACACTGAAGCTTTCTTT. Translation: CASSLLDTANTEAFF.

The rearrangement links TRBV6-6 to TRBJ1-3, with D maybe TRBD1 (5 bases). Germline V CDR1 and CDR2: MNHNY, SVGAGI (reference sequence). The CDR3 is 14 residues long. V was clipped by 9 bases and J by 1 base, with 13 bases between them. The CDR3 sequence is CASGTGASGNTIYF. For the CDR3, the DNA is TGTGCCAGTGGTACAGGAGCTTCTGGAAACACCATATATTTT.

This CDR3 reads CASGPGGENYGYTF. The CDR3 DNA sequence: TGTGCTAGTGGTCCCGGGGGGGAAAACTATGGCTACACCTTC. The chain carries TRBV12-5 and TRBJ1-2; tentative D call: TRBD1 (5 bases). Germline CDR1 is LGHNT and CDR2 is FRNRAP. V dropped 5 bases and J dropped 2 bases, with 12 bases sitting between them. The CDR3 sequence is 14 residues long.

V and J are TRBV18 and TRBJ2-7; D is unclear. The CDR3 consists of 16 residues. CDR1 and CDR2 from the germline V gene are KGHSH and LQKENI. Between the trimmed V and J ends, which lost 2 bases and 0 bases, there was a span of 14 bases. In nucleotides, the CDR3 is TGTGCCAGCTCACCAAGTGGCCGATCGGGCTCCTACGAGCAGTACTTC. It yields the protein CASSPSGRSGSYEQYF.

This clone was detected only once. The genes are TRBV10-3 and TRBJ1-1, with 7 bases that match TRBD1. After removal of 10 bases from V and 0 bases from J, the junction contained 5 bases not matched to a gene. This CDR3 region has 13 residues. Per germline, CDR1 ENHRY and CDR2 SYGVKD. The CDR3 is CATRGQMNTEAFF. The DNA for the CDR3 is TGTGCCACCCGGGGACAGATGAACACTGAAGCTTTCTTT.

The rearrangement uses TRBV30 and TRBJ1-2, with TRBD1 identical over 8 bases. CDR1 is GTSNPN and CDR2 is SVGIG in the germline V gene (reference sequence). The CDR3 totals 12 residues. J gave up 7 bases and V 4 bases, and 5 bases lay outside the gene matches. CDR3 bases: TGTGCCTGGACCAGGGGGCGCTTTGGCTACACCTTC. Protein product: CAWTRGRFGYTF.

The chain uses TRBV18 and TRBJ1-2, with D tentatively TRBD1 (6 bases). V lost 3 bases and J 2 bases, leaving 10 bases between the germline ends. CDR3 length: 14 amino acids. Germline V lookup: CDR1 KGHSH, CDR2 LQKENI. CDR3 sequence: CASSPLQGNYGYTF. CDR3 nucleotides: TGTGCCAGCTCACCGCTACAGGGAAACTATGGCTACACCTTC.

This clone was counted a few times. J is TRBJ2-2 and V is TRBV6-4; perhaps TRBD1 as D (8 bases). Germline lookup yields CDR1 MRHNA and CDR2 SNTAGT. CDR3 length: 14 amino acids. The V and J ends lost 6 bases and 7 bases respectively, with 15 bases between them. CDR3 loop: CASRAGQANGELFF. CDR3 nucleotides: TGTGCCAGCAGAGCGGGACAGGCCAACGGGGAGCTGTTTTTT.

This clone has just one count. The chain combines TRBV11-2 with TRBJ2-3, with TRBD2 matching 7 bases. The CDR3 has 16 residues. CDR1 and CDR2 from the germline V gene are SGHAT and FQNNGV. Losses at the gene ends were 5 bases for V and 6 bases for J; bases not matched to a gene: 14. CDR3 region: CASSPWPRAGSDTQYF. The CDR3 region has the DNA TGTGCCAGCAGCCCCTGGCCGAGAGCGGGATCTGATACGCAGTATTTT.

This clone was found once. V is TRBV7-3 and J is TRBJ2-4, with 7 bases matching TRBD1. In germline, CDR1 is SGHTA, CDR2 FQGTGA. The CDR3 length is 21 residues. Unmatched junction bases numbered 18, after V lost 1 base and J lost 0 bases. The CDR3 DNA reads as TGTGCCAGCAGCTTAAAGGAAAATACCCGGACAGGTACACTAGCCAAAAACATTCAGTACTTC. Residues: CASSLKENTRTGTLAKNIQYF.

The rearrangement joins TRBV12-3 or TRBV12-4 to TRBJ1-1; D is perhaps TRBD1 (6 bases). The CDR3 extends over 13 amino acids. Trimming left V 5 bases short and J 6 bases short, with 13 bases between. Here the CDR3 reads CASSIPWTAEAFF. DNA of the CDR3: TGTGCCAGCAGTATACCATGGACAGCTGAAGCTTTCTTT.

The gene calls are TRBV21-1 and TRBJ2-3; the table gives TRBD2 as D, unverified against the DNA. TRBV21-1 is given as a pseudogene. The CDR3 contains 22 residues. CDR3 DNA: TGTGCCAGCAGCAAAGACCCCCCCTGCGGGACTAGCGGGGGGACGAGCACAGATACGCAGTATTTT. The encoded protein is CASSKDPPCGTSGGTSTDTQYF.

This clone was seen only once. This chain connects TRBV10-3 to TRBJ1-2, with D uncertain. Per germline, CDR1 ENHRY and CDR2 SYGVKD. Trimming pared 6 bases from V and 3 bases from J, leaving 14 bases between. This CDR3 has 14 amino acids. The chain's CDR3 is CAISARGLDYGYTF. The CDR3 DNA sequence: TGTGCCATCAGCGCCCGGGGTCTCGACTATGGCTACACCTTC.

The chain combines TRBV2 with TRBJ1-5; maybe TRBD1 (5 bases). V lost 4 bases to trimming and J lost 1 base, with 11 bases between them. In germline, CDR1 is SNHLY, CDR2 FYNNEI. The CDR3 covers 15 residues. CDR3 sequence (DNA): TGTGCCAGCAGTGCCGCGGGGCACAGCAATCAGCCCCAGCATTTT. This gives the protein CASSAAGHSNQPQHF. Variable domain in full (rest from reference TRBV2 and TRBJ1-5): EPEVTQTPSHQVTQMGQEVILRCVPISNHLYFYWYRQILGQKVEFLVSFYNNEISEKSEIFDDQFSVERPDGSNFTLKIRSTKLEDSAMYFCASSAAGHSNQPQHFGDGTRLSIL.

The CDR3 is CASSANRAPEAFF. CDR3 in DNA: TGTGCCAGCAGCGCCAACAGGGCCCCTGAAGCTTTCTTT. This chain uses TRBV5-5 with TRBJ1-1; perhaps TRBD1 as D (6 bases). V was shortened by 4 bases and J by 6 bases, with 13 bases between the two germline ends. The CDR3 sequence is 13 residues long. Germline V gene lookup returns CDR1 SGHKS and CDR2 YYEKEE (reference sequence).

The chain combines TRBV14 with TRBJ1-2, with 7 nucleotides matching TRBD1. V shed 0 bases, J shed 4 bases, and the junction held 5 bases outside the gene matches. Per the germline V gene, CDR1 is SGHDN and CDR2 is FVKESK. This CDR3 has 15 residues. The CDR3, as DNA: TGTGCCAGCAGCCAAGAAACGACAGGGATCTATGGCTACACCTTC. Residues: CASSQETTGIYGYTF.

V usage is TRBV2 and J usage is TRBJ2-7; tentatively, D is TRBD1 (5 bases). The CDR3 is 13 amino acids. CDR1 is SNHLY and CDR2 is FYNNEI in the germline V gene. V lost 4 bases to trimming and J lost 5 bases, with 12 bases between them. CDR3 sequence (DNA): TGTGCCAGCAGTGTTGGCAGGGCCCACGAGCAGTACTTC. Its protein product is CASSVGRAHEQYF.

Notes on this clone: Other DNA sequences from this sample encode an identical CDR3 as well. The chain couples TRBV19 to TRBJ1-1; TRBD1 is a possible D gene (5 bases). The CDR3 sequence is 14 residues long. Trimming cost V 1 base and J 2 bases, with 8 bases left between them. The germline gives CDR1 LNHDA, CDR2 SQIVND (reference sequence). In DNA, the CDR3 is TGTGCCAGTAGTATAGGGGGCGAAAACACTGAAGCTTTCTTT. Residues: CASSIGGENTEAFF.

The chain joins TRBV11-3 to TRBJ2-3, with TRBD1 matching 12 bases. Losses at the gene ends were 2 bases for V and 6 bases for J; bases not matched to a gene: 6. There are 16 residues in the CDR3. Germline V gives CDR1 SGHNT, CDR2 YENEEA. The DNA for the CDR3 is TGTGCCAGCAGCTTAAGGGGGACAGGGGGCTGGGATACGCAGTATTTT. Translation gives CASSLRGTGGWDTQYF.

The chain carries TRBV29-1 and TRBJ2-5; 7 bases fit TRBD1. CDR1 is SQVTM, CDR2 ANQGSEA, per germline. This CDR3 region has 13 residues. V shed 6 bases, J shed 1 base, and the junction held 5 bases outside the gene matches. CDR3 coding DNA: TGCAGCGTCCGCAGGGACAGCCAAGAGACCCAGTACTTC. It codes for CSVRRDSQETQYF.

This chain connects TRBV9 to TRBJ2-3; the match to TRBD2 covers 7 bases. The ends lost 2 bases at V and 7 bases at J; junction bases unmatched: 10. Germline V gene data show CDR1 as SGDLS and CDR2 as YYNGEE. The CDR3 has 15 residues. DNA of the CDR3: TGTGCCAGCAGCGTGGGGGGGACCACACCGAATACGCAGTATTTT. Amino acids: CASSVGGTTPNTQYF.

The rearrangement uses TRBV19 and TRBJ2-7; TRBD2 might be the D (5 bases). The CDR3 covers 15 residues. V shed 7 bases and J shed 4 bases, with 20 bases lying between them. Germline CDR1 is LNHDA and CDR2 is SQIVND (reference sequence). CDR3 in DNA: TGTGCCAGTAAGCGGTCTCCGGGTATGGGGTACGAGCAGTACTTC. Translated, it gives CASKRSPGMGYEQYF.